The clone carrying this TCR beta chain is medium-sized in the sample. Antigen unknown. Treatment defined: around 19 received Ad26.COV2.S at low or high dose, single or two shots; several received placebo; per-sample allocation not given. At day 63 after the first vaccine or placebo injection, samples were drawn. An Ad26 vector expressing Wuhan-strain SARS-CoV-2 spike served as the vaccine. This sample was taken from a study of Ad26.COV2.S vaccination and SARS-CoV-2 variants. TCRdb keeps only in-frame clones here, not all; method: immunoSEQ multiplex PCR. The profile shows 350,000 to 450,000 clones, about four fifths of them singletons. J was trimmed by 8 bases and V by 7 bases; bases with no gene match: 7. This CDR3 is 15 amino acids long. Germline V CDR1 and CDR2: MRHNA, SNTAGT. Findings of the study overall: Vaccinated and placebo-treated recipients had similar non-spike TCR breadth.

The TCR was taken from a person between 18 and 59 years old who received the Ad26.COV2.S COVID-19 vaccine or a placebo. The genes are TRBV6-4 and TRBJ2-1; 14 bases are a match to TRBD2. Sequencing used peripheral blood, obtained in a trial of Ad26.COV2.S vaccine versus placebo. The CDR3 is CASTKTSGGAHEQFF. The CDR3, as DNA: TGTGCCAGCACTAAGACTAGCGGGGGGGCCCATGAGCAGTTCTTC.